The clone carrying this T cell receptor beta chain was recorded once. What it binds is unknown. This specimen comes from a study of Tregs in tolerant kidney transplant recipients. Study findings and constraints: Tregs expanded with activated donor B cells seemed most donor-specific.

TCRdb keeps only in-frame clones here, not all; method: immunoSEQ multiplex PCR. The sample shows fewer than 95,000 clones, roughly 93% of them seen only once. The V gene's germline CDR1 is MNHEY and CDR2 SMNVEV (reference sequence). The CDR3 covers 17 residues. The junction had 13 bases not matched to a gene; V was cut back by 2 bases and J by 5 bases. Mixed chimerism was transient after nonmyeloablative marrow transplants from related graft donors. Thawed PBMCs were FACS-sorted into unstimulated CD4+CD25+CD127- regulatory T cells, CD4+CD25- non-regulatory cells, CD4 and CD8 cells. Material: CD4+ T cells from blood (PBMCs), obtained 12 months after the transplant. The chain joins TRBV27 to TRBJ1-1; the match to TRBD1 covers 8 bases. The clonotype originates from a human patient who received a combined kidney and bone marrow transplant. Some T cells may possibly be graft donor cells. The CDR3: CASSLGRGRHAWTEAFF. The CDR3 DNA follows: TGTGCCAGCAGTTTAGGCAGGGGGCGCCATGCGTGGACTGAAGCTTTCTTT.